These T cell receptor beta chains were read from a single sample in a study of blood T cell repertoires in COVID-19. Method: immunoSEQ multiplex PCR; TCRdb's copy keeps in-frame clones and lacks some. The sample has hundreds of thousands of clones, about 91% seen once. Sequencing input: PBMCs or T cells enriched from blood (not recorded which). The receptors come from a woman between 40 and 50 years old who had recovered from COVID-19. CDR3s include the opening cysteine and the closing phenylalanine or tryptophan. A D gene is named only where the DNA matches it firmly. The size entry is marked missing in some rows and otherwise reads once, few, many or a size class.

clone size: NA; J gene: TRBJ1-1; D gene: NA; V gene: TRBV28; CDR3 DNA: TGTGCCAGCACCCCTGGCAGGGTGAACACTGAAGCTTTCTTT; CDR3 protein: CASTPGRVNTEAFF
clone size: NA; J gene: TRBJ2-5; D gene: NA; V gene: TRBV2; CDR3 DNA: TGTGCCAGCAGCTTACAGGAGACCCAGTACTTC; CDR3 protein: CASSLQETQYF
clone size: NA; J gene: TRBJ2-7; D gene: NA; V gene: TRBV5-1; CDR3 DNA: TGCGCCAGCAGCTTGGCCGGGGAAACCTACGAGCAGTACTTC; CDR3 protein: CASSLAGETYEQYF
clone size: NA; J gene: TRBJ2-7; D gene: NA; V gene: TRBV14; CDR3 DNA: TGTGCCAGCAGCCAAGCCTTGACAGGGAGGTCCTACGAGCAGTACTTC; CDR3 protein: CASSQALTGRSYEQYF
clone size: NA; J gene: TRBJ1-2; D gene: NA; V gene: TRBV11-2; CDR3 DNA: TGTGCCAGCAGCTTATCCCCAGTCCCGGGGTCCGTCCCCTTC; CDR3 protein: CASSLSPVPGSVPF
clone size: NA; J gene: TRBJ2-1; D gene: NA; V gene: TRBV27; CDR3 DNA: TGTGCCAGCAGTTTTTTAAATGAGCAGTTCTTC; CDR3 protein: CASSFLNEQFF
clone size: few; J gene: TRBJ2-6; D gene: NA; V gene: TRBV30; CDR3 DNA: TGTGCCTGGAACTCAGGCTTTACTGGGGCCAACGTCCTGACTTTC; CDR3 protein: CAWNSGFTGANVLTF
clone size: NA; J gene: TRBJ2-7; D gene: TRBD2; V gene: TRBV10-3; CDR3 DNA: TGTGCCATCAGTTCAGGCGGGGGGACCTACGAGCAGTACTTC; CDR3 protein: CAISSGGGTYEQYF
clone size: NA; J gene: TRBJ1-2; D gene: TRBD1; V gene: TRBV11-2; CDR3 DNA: TGTGCCAGCAGCTTAGTCCCGGGACAGGGGTATGGCTACACCTTC; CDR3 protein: CASSLVPGQGYGYTF
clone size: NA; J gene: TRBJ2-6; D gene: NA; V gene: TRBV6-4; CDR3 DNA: TGTGCCAGCAGTGACTTCGGTGGGGGAGGTCATGGGGCCAACGTCCTGACTTTC; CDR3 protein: CASSDFGGGGHGANVLTF
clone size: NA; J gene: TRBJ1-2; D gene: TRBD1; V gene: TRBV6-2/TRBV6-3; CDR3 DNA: TGTGCCAGCAGCGCGGACAGGGCCCAGGGCACCTTC; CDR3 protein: CASSADRAQGTF
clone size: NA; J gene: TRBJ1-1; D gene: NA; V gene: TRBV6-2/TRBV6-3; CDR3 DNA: TGTGCCAGCAGTTACTCCACGTGGGCTCGGAACACTGAAGCTTTCTTT; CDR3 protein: CASSYSTWARNTEAFF
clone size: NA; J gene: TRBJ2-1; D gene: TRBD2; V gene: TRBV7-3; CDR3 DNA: TGTGCCAGCAGCCTGTCTAGCGGGGCCACCTACAATGAGCAGTTCTTC; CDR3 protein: CASSLSSGATYNEQFF
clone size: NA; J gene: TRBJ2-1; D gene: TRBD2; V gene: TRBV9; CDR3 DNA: TGTGCCAGCAGCGTAGGGCCTCTGGCGGGAGCATGGGGTGAGCAGTTCTTC; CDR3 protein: CASSVGPLAGAWGEQFF
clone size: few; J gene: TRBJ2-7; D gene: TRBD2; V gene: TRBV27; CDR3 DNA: TGTGCCAGCAGTTCGAGACTAGCGGGGGTGATCCCCTACGAGCAGTACTTC; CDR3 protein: CASSSRLAGVIPYEQYF
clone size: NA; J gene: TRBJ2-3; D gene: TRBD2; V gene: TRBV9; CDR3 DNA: TGTGCCAGCAGCGTAGCGCTAGCGGGAGGGCCCGGTACAGATACGCAGTATTTT; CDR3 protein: CASSVALAGGPGTDTQYF
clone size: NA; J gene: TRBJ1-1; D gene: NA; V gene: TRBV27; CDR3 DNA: TGTGCCAGCAGTCTTGCGGGGGGCACTGAAGCTTTCTTT; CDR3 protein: CASSLAGGTEAFF
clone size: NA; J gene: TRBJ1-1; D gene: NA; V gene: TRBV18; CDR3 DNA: TGTGCCAGCTCACAGTCAGGGTTCCCCACCAACACTGAAGCTTTCTTT; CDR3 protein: CASSQSGFPTNTEAFF
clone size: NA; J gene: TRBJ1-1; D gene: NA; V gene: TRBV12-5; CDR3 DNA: TGTGCTAGGCAGGGCTCCGAAGCTTTCTTT; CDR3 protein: CARQGSEAFF
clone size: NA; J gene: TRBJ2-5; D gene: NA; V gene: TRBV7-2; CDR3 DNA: TGTGCCAGCAGCTTAGTGGGGGCCCCCCTCGGGGAGACCCAGTACTTC; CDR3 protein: CASSLVGAPLGETQYF
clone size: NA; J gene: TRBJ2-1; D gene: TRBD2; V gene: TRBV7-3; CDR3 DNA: TGTGCCAGCAGCTTAACAGGCGGCCTGACTAGCGCTTACAATGAGCAGTTCTTC; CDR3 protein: CASSLTGGLTSAYNEQFF
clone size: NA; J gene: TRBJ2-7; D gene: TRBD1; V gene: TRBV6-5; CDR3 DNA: TGTGCCAGCAGTTCCCGGGACAGGGGGATCTACGAGCAGTACTTC; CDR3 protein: CASSSRDRGIYEQYF
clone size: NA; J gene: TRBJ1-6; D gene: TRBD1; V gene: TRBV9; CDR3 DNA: TGTGCCAGCAGCGGACAGGGAAATTCACCCCTCCACTTT; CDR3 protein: CASSGQGNSPLHF
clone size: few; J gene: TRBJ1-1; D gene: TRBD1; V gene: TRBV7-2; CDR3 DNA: TGTGCCAGCAGCGCAGACAGGGGGCTTCGGGACACTGAAGCTTTCTTT; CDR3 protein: CASSADRGLRDTEAFF
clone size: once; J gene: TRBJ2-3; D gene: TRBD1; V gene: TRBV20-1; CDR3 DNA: TGCAGTGCTAGTGACAGGGGACGAACAGATACGCAGTATTTT; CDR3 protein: CSASDRGRTDTQYF
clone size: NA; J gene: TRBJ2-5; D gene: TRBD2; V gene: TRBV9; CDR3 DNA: TGTGCCAGCAACCGAGCGGGGGAATACCAAGAGACCCAGTACTTC; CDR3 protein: CASNRAGEYQETQYF
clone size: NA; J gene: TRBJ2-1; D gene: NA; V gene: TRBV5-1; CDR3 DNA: TGCGCCAGCAGCGAGGGATCCTACAATGAGCAGTTCTTC; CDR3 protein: CASSEGSYNEQFF
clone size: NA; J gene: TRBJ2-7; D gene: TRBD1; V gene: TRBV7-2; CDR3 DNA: TGTGCCAGCAGCTATGACAGGGCGAACGAGCAGTACTTC; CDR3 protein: CASSYDRANEQYF
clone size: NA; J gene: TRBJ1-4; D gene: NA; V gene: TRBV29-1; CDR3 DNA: TGCAGCGTTGAGTCGGGGGGCGCTAATGAAAAACTGTTTTTT; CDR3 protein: CSVESGGANEKLFF
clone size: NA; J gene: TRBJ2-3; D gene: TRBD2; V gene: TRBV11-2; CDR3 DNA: TGTGCCAGCAGCTTAGTGGGAGGGACCACAGATACGCAGTATTTT; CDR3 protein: CASSLVGGTTDTQYF
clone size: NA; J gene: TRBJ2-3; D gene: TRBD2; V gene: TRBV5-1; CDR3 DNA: TGCGCCAGCAGCTTTCAGACTAGCGGGATTTTCTTGGCAGATACGCAGTATTTT; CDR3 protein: CASSFQTSGIFLADTQYF
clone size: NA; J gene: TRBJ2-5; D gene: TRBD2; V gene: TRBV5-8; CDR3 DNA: TGTGCCAGCAGCCAGCGGGGGTTACAAGAGACCCAGTACTTC; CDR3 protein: CASSQRGLQETQYF
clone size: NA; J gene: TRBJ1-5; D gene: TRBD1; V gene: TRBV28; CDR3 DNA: TGTGCCAGCAGTTTTATCTGGGGACAGCAGCCCCAGCATTTT; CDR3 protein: CASSFIWGQQPQHF
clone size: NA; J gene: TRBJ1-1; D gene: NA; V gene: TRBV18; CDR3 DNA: TGTGCCAGCTCAAGCCGGGAGAGCGACACTGAAGCTTTCTTT; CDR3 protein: CASSSRESDTEAFF
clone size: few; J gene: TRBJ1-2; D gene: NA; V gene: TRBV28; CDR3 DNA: TGTGCCAGCAGTGCGCCCGCCCAAAGATATGGCTACACCTTC; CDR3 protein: CASSAPAQRYGYTF
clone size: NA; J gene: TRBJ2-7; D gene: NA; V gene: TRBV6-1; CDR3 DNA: TGTGCCAGCAGGGAAGACGGTTTGGACAAAACCTACGAGCAGTACTTC; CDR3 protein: CASREDGLDKTYEQYF
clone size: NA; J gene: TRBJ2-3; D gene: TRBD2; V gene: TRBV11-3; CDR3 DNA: TGTGCCAGCAGCGACAGACTAGCGGGAGGGTTGGGCACAGATACGCAGTATTTT; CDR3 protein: CASSDRLAGGLGTDTQYF
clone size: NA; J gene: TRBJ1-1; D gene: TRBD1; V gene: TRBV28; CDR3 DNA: TGTGCCAGCAGTTCGTGGACAGGGCGGACTGAAGCTTTCTTT; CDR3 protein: CASSSWTGRTEAFF
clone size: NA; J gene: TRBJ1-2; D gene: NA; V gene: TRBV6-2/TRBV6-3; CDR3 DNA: TGTGCCAGCAGCCCACGCCCGGGACAAGCATCCTATGGCTACACCTTC; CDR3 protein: CASSPRPGQASYGYTF
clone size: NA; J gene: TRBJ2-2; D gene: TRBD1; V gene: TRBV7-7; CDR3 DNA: TGTGCTAGCAGCTTAGACGGGACAGGGACGGAAGAAACGCCTACCGGGGAGCTGTTTTTT; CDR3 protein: CASSLDGTGTEETPTGELFF
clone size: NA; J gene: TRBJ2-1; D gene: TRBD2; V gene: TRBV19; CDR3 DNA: TGTGCCAGTAGTCCAACTAGCGGGAGACAGTTCTTC; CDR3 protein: CASSPTSGRQFF
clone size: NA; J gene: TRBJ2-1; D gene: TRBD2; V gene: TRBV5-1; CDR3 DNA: TGCGCCAGCAGTAGCGGGGGGGCCGTGCGCGAGCAGTTCTTC; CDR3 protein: CASSSGGAVREQFF
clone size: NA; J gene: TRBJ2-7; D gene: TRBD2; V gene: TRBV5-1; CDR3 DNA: TGCGCCAGCAGCTTGGTTAGCGGGAGGGATTACGAGCAGTACTTC; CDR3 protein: CASSLVSGRDYEQYF
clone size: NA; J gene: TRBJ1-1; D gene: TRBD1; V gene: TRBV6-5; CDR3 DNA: TGTGCCAGCAGTTACAGAGGGGGCGCCACTGAAGCTTTCTTT; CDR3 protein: CASSYRGGATEAFF
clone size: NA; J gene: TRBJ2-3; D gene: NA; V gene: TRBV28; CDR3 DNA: TGTGCCAGCAGCCGAGGTTATACGCAGTATTTT; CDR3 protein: CASSRGYTQYF
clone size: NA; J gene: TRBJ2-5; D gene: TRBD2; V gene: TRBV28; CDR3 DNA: TGTGCCAGCAGTAGCGGGGGGAATACCGGTGTGGAGACCCAGTACTTC; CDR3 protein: CASSSGGNTGVETQYF
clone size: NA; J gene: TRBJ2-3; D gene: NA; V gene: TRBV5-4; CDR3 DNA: TGTGCCAGCAGCCCTGGGACTGTAGAGACAGATACGCAGTATTTT; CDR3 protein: CASSPGTVETDTQYF